Presented here are 11 T cell receptor beta chains from one specimen sequenced in a study of T cell responses to AZD1222 COVID-19 vaccine. Assay: immunoSEQ multiplex PCR; the TCRdb copy retains only in-frame clones and omits some. The profile shows about 83,000 clones, about 83% of them singletons. Source: peripheral blood, taken on day 0 of AZD1222 vaccination. These receptors came from an adult in good health.

This clone was picked up a small number of times. The V call is TRBV20-1, the J call TRBJ2-2, with D unclear. Looked up from germline, CDR1 is DFQATT and CDR2 is SNEGSKA (reference sequence). CDR3 size: 11 residues. V was cut by 5 bases and J by 6 bases, with 7 bases left in between. CDR3 DNA: TGCAGTGCTGAGGTGGCCGGGGAGCTGTTTTTT. It yields the protein CSAEVAGELFF.

This chain connects TRBV6-2 or TRBV6-3 to TRBJ2-3, with TRBD1 identical over 8 bases. Per the germline V gene, CDR1 is MNHEY and CDR2 is SVGEGT. This CDR3 has 16 amino acids. With V trimmed by 3 bases and J by 3 bases, 8 bases remained unmatched. For the CDR3, the DNA is TGTGCCAGCAGTTATGCCCGGACAGGGCTTACAGATACGCAGTATTTT. It translates to CASSYARTGLTDTQYF.

The chain has TRBV6-5 and TRBJ2-5, with D tentatively TRBD1 or TRBD2 (5 bases each). Germline V gives CDR1 MNHEY, CDR2 SVGAGI. Trimming shortened V by 4 bases and J by 5 bases, and 20 bases separated the two germline ends. This CDR3 region has 16 residues. Written as DNA, the CDR3 is TGTGCCAGCAGTTCCCCCGGGACCCCATTTGCGGAGACCCAGTACTTC. Translated: CASSSPGTPFAETQYF.

This chain uses TRBV5-1 with TRBJ2-7, with 10 bases that match TRBD2. Germline-derived CDR1 and CDR2 are SGHRS and YFSETQ. Trimming cost V 0 bases and J 3 bases; bases outside gene matches: 3. CDR3 length equals 15 residues. Here the CDR3 reads CASSLDPSGSYEQYF. The CDR3 DNA reads TGCGCCAGCAGCTTGGACCCTAGCGGGAGCTACGAGCAGTACTTC.

J is TRBJ2-7 and V is TRBV18; unclear D gene. CDR1 KGHSH and CDR2 LQKENI come from the germline V gene. Trimming pared 3 bases from V and 6 bases from J, leaving 9 bases between. The CDR3 extends over 12 amino acids. The CDR3 spells CASSPERSEQYF. The CDR3 DNA is TGTGCCAGCTCACCGGAACGGTCCGAGCAGTACTTC.

The chain carries TRBV9 and TRBJ2-7; 7 bases align to TRBD2. V dropped 0 bases and J dropped 2; count of bases not matched to a gene: 5. Germline CDR1 SGDLS, CDR2 YYNGEE. There are 15 residues in the CDR3. The CDR3 DNA sequence: TGTGCCAGCAGCGTAGGGGCTAGCGGTACCTACGAGCAGTACTTC. Its translation is CASSVGASGTYEQYF.

This clone was detected only a few times. This sequence joins TRBV6-5 and TRBJ1-2; 7 nucleotides match TRBD1. The V gene end was trimmed by 4 bases and the J gene end by 4 bases; junction bases not matched to a gene: 9. Germline V gene sequence: CDR1 MNHEY, CDR2 SVGAGI. This CDR3 is built from 15 residues. Written as DNA, the CDR3 is TGTGCCAGCAGTTTATCGGGACAGCAGTCCTATGGCTACACCTTC. Protein sequence: CASSLSGQQSYGYTF.

This chain uses TRBV29-1 with TRBJ2-1, with 12 bases aligning to TRBD2. V was clipped by 4 bases and J by 10 bases; unmatched bases: 14. Per the germline V gene, CDR1 is SQVTM and CDR2 is ANQGSEA. The CDR3 has 16 residues. This CDR3 reads CSVGPEGGLAGSEQFF. The DNA of the CDR3 is TGCAGCGTTGGACCAGAAGGGGGACTAGCGGGTTCGGAGCAGTTCTTC.

The chain links TRBV4-2 to TRBJ2-1; 9 nucleotides match TRBD2. This CDR3 is built from 13 residues. V shed 1 base, J shed 8 bases, and the junction held 0 bases outside the gene matches. Germline CDR1 and CDR2: LGHNA and YNFKEQ. The CDR3 region is CASSQGTSDEQFF. The CDR3, as DNA: TGTGCCAGCAGCCAAGGGACTAGCGATGAGCAGTTCTTC.

This chain uses TRBV7-3 with TRBJ1-1; unclear D gene. CDR3 size: 12 residues. With 5 bases removed from V and 4 bases from J, the gap between germline ends came to 8 bases. CDR1 SGHTA and CDR2 FQGTGA come from the germline V gene. The CDR3 DNA reads TGTGCCAGCAGCATTCCCGGCACTGAAGCTTTCTTT. Its protein product is CASSIPGTEAFF.

The J gene is TRBJ1-6, the V gene TRBV7-9, with no clear D. The CDR3 is 14 residues long. The V end was cut by 2 bases, the J end by 10 bases, with 12 bases between. CDR1 is SEHNR, CDR2 FQNEAQ, per germline (reference sequence). CDR3 in amino acids: CASSLSGLGSPLHF. The CDR3 bases are TGTGCCAGCAGCTTAAGTGGTCTGGGATCACCCCTCCACTTT.